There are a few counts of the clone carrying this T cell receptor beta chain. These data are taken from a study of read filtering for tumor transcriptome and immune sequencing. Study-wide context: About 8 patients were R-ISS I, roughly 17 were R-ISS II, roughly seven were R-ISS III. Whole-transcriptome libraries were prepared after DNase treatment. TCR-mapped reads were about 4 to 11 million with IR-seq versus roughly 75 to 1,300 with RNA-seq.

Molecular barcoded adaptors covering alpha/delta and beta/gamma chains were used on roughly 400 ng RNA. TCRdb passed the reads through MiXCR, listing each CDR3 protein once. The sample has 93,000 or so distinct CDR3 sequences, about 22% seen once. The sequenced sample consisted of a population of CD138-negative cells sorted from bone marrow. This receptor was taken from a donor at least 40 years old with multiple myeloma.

CDR3 amino acids: CASSLGGQGHEQYF. In DNA form, the CDR3 reads TGCGCCAGCAGCTTGGGGGGACAGGGTCACGAGCAGTACTTC. V gene TRBV5-1 combines with J gene TRBJ2-7; 9 bases are a match to TRBD1. CDR3 length: 14 amino acids. Germline CDR1 reads SGHRS; CDR2 reads YFSETQ. V was clipped by 0 bases and J by 5 bases; unmatched bases: 3.